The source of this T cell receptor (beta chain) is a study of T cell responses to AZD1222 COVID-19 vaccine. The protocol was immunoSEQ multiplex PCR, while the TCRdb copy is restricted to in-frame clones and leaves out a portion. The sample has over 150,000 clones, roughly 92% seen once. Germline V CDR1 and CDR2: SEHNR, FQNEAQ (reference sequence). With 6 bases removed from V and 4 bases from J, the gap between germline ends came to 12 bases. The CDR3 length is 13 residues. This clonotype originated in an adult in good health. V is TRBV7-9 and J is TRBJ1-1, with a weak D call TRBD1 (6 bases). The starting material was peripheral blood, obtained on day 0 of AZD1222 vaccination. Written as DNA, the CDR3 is TGTGCCAGCAGTGAACAGGGATTCACTGAAGCTTTCTTT. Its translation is CASSEQGFTEAFF.